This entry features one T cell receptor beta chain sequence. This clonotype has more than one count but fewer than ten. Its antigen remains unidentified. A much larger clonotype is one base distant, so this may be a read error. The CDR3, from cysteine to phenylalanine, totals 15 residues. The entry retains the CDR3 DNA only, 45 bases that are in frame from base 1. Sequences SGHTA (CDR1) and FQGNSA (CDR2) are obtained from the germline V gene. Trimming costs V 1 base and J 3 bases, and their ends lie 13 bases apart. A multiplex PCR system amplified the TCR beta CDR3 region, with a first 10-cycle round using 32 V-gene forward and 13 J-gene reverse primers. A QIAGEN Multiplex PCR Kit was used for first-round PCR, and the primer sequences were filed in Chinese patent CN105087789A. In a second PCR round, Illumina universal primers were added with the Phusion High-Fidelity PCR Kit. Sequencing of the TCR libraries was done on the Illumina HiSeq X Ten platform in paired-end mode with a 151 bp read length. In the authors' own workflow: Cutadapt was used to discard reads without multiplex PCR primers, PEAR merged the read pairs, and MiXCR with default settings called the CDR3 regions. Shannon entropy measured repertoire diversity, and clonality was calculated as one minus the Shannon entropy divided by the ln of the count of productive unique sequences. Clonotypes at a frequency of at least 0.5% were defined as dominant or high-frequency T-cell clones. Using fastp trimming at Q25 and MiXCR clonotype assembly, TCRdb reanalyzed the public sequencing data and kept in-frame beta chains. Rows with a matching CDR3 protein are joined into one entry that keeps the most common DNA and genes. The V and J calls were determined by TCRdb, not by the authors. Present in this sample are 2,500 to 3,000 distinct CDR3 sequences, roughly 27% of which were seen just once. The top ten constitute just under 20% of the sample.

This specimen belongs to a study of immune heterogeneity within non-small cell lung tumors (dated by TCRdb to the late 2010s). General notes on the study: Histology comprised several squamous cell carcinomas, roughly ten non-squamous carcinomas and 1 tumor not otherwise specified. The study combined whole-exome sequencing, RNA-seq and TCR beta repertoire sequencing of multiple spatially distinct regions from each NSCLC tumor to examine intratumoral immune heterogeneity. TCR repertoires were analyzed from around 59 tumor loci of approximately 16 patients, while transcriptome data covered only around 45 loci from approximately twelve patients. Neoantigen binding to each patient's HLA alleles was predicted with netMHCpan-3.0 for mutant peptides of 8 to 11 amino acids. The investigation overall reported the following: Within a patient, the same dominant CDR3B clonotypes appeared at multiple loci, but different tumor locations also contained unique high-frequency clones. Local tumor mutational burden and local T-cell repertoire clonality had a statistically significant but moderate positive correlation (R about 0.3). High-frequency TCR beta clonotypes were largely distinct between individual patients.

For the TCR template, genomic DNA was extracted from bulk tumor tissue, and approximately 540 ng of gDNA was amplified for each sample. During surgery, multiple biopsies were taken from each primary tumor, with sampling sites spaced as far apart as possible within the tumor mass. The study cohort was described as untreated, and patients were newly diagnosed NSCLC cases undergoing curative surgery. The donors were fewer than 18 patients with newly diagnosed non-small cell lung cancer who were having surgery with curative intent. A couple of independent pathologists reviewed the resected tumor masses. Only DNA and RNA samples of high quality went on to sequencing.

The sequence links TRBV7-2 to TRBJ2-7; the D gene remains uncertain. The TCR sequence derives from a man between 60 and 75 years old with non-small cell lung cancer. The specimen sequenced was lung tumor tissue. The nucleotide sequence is TGTGCCAGCAGCTTAGGTTTCCGTCCCATCTACGAGCAGTACTTC. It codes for CASSLGFRPIYEQYF.